The clone carrying this T cell receptor (beta chain) was seen a handful of times. The data are from a study of blood T cells in healthy people across ages. The use of a sample-barcoded 5' primer and a J-beta primer mix characterized a second PCR of about 7 to 12 cycles. Each CDR3 protein gets one entry after TCRdb re-called the 5' RACE reads with MiXCR. Seen here are around 650,000 distinct CDR3 sequences, roughly 32% observed once, and the top ten hold 15% to 17%. The germline V gene encodes CDR1 SNHLY and CDR2 FYNNEI. The CDR3 length is 14 residues. V dropped 4 bases and J dropped 0 bases, with 10 bases sitting between them.

This chain connects TRBV2 to TRBJ2-7; possible D gene TRBD1, 5 bases. The specimen sequenced was blood. This sequence was found in a woman of 80 years or more in good health. CDR3 bases: TGTGCCAGCAGTGCGACAGAGAGCTCCTACGAGCAGTACTTC. Protein: CASSATESSYEQYF.